This T cell receptor beta chain was retrieved from a study of shared clonotypes between healthy human individuals. Trimming pared 7 bases from V and 5 bases from J, leaving 17 bases between. Germline V gene data show CDR1 as LNHDA and CDR2 as SQIVND (reference sequence). The CDR3 extends over 14 amino acids. Profiling relied on immunoSEQ multiplex PCR, and the TCRdb table lists in-frame clones only, not all of them. The sample comprises about 1.5 million clones, about 98% of which are singletons, and 0.45% rests with the top ten. CD4+ cells were split into CD45RA+ naive and CD45RA-negative memory subsets.

The clonotype originates from a man aged 30-40 years in good health. The sample taken for sequencing was naive CD4+ T cells sorted from blood. Subset defined: CD45RA+ positively selected. The V and J genes are TRBV19 and TRBJ2-5, with D hard to call. The CDR3 loop reads CASKVDFAVETQYF. CDR3 DNA: TGTGCCAGTAAGGTCGACTTTGCGGTGGAGACCCAGTACTTC.